The clone carrying this TCR beta chain appeared many times. No antigen is known for it. The CDR3 regions of TCR beta were amplified from RNA transcripts. HTBI primers were employed in a first-round RT-PCR of the TCR CDR3. TCRdb used MiXCR to reprocess the multiplex PCR reads, holding one entry per CDR3 protein. The sample lists about 320,000 distinct CDR3 sequences, over 15% occurring once. This entry comes from a study of T cells in Graves' hyperthyroidism and ophthalmopathy. Study results and caveats: Ophthalmopathy and stable hyperthyroidism were separated by a 13 V-J model.

Exclusion of a patient resulted from uncontrolled infection, other autoimmune disease, pregnancy or lactation. Thyroid ultrasound and orbital computed tomography, with clinical symptoms and serum thyroxine and TRAb, informed diagnoses. The CDR3 extends over 13 amino acids. Germline loops: CDR1 SNHLY, CDR2 FYNNEI. With 8 bases removed from V and 10 bases from J, the gap between germline ends came to 15 bases. This receptor was taken from a man aged 30 to 39 with Graves' hyperthyroidism. Material: blood. The chain carries TRBV2 and TRBJ1-6; D is perhaps TRBD1 (5 bases). CDR3 region: CASSTGPESPLHF. The CDR3 DNA follows: TGTGCCAGCTCGACGGGGCCGGAGTCACCCCTCCACTTT.